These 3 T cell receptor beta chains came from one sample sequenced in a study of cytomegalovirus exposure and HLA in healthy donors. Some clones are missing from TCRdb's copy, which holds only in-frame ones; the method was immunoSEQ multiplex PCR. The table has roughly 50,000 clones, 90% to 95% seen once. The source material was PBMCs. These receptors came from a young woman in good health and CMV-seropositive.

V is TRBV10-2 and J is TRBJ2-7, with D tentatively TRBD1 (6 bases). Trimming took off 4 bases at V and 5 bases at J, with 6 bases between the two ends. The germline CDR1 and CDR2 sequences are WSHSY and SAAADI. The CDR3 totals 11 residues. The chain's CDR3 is CASSGGHEQYF. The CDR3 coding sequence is TGCGCCAGCAGTGGGGGGCACGAGCAGTACTTC.

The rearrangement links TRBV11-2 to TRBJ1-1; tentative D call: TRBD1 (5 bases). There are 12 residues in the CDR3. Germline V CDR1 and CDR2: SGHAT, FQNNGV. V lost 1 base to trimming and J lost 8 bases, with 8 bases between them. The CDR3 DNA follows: TGTGCCAGCAGCTTAGCGGGGGACGAAGCTTTCTTT. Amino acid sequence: CASSLAGDEAFF.

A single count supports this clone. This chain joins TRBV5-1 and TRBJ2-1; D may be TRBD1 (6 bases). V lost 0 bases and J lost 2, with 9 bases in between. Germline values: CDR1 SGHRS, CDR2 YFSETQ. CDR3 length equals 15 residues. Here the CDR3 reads CASSLGRDTYNEQFF. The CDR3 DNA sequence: TGCGCCAGCAGCTTGGGCAGGGACACCTACAATGAGCAGTTCTTC. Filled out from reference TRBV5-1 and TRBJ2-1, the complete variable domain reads KAGVTQTPRYLIKTRGQQVTLSCSPISGHRSVSWYQQTPGQGLQFLFEYFSETQRNKGNFPGRFSGRQFSNSRSEMNVSTLELGDSALYLCASSLGRDTYNEQFFGPGTRLTVL.